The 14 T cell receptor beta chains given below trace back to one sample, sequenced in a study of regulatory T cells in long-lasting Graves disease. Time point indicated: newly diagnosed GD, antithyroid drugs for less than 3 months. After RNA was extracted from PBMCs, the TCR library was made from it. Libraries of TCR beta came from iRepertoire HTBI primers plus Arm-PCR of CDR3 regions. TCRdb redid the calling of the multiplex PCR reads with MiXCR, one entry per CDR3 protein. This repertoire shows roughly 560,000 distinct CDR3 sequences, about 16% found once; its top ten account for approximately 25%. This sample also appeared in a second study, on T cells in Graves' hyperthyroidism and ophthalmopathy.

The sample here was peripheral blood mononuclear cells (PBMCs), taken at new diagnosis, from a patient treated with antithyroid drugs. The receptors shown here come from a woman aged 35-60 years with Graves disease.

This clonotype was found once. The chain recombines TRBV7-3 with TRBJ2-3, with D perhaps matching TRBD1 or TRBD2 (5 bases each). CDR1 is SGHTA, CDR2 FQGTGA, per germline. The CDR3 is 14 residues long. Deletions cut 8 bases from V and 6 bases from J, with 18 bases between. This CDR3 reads CASSGDAPPDTQYF. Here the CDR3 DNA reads TGTGCCAGCTCTGGGGACGCGCCTCCGGATACGCAGTATTTT.

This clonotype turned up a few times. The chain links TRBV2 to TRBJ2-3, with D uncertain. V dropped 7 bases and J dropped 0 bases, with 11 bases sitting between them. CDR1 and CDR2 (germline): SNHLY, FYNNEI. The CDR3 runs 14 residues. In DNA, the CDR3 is TGTGCCAGCAATCGACTGGAGAGCACAGATACGCAGTATTTT. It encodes CASNRLESTDTQYF.

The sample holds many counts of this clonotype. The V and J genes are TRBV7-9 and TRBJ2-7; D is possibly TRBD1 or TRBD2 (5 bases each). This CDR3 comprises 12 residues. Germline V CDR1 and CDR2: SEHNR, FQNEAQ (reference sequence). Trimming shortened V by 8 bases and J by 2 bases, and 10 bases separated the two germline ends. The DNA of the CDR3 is TGTGCCAGCGGGGACGCTACCTACGAGCAGTACTTC. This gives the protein CASGDATYEQYF.

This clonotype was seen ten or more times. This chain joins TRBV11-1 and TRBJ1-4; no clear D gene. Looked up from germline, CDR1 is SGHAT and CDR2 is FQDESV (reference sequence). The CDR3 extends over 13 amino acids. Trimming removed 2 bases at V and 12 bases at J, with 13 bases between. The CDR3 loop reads CASSLTRSTQLFF. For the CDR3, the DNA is TGTGCCAGCAGCTTAACCCGCTCTACGCAACTGTTTTTT.

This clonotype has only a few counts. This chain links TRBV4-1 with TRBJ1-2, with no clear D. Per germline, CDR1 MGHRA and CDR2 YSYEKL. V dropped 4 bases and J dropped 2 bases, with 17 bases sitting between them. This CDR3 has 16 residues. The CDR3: CASSLSGDIANYGYTF. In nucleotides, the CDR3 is TGCGCCAGCAGCCTTTCCGGAGACATAGCGAACTATGGCTACACCTTC.

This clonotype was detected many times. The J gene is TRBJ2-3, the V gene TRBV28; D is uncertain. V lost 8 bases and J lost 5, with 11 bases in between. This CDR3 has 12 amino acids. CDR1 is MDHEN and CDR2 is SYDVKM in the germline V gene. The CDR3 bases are TGTGCCAGCCGGGCCCCCGGAGATACGCAGTATTTT. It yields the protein CASRAPGDTQYF.

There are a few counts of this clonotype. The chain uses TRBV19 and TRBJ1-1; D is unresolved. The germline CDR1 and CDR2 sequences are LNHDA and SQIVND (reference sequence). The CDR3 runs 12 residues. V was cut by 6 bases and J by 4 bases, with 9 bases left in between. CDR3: CASRRESTEAFF. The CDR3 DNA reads TGTGCCAGTAGGCGGGAGTCCACTGAAGCTTTCTTT. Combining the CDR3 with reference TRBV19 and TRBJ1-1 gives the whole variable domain DGGITQSPKYLFRKEGQNVTLSCEQNLNHDAMYWYRQDPGQGLRLIYYSQIVNDFQKGDIAEGYSVSREKKESFPLTVTSAQKNPTAFYLCASRRESTEAFFGQGTRLTVV.

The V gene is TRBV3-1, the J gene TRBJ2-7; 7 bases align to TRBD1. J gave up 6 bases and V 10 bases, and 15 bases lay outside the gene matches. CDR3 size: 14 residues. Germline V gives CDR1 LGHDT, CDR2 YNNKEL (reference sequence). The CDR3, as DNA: TGTGCCACAGAATTACGACAGGGAATAGGCGAGCAGTACTTC. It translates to CATELRQGIGEQYF.

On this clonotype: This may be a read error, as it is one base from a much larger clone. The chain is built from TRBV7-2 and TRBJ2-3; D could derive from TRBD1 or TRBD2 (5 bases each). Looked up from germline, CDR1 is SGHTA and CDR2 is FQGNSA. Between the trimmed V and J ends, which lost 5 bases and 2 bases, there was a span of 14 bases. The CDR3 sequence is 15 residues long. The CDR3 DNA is TGTGCCAGCAGCCGGCTGGGACGCCACACAGATACGCAGTATTTT. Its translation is CASSRLGRHTDTQYF.

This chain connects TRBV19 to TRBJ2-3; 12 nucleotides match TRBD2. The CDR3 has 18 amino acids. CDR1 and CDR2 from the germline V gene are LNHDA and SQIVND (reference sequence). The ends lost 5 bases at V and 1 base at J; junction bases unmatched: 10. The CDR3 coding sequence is TGTGCCAGTAGTTGGTCTAGCGGGGGGGCTGGCGGCACAGATACGCAGTATTTT. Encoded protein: CASSWSSGGAGGTDTQYF.

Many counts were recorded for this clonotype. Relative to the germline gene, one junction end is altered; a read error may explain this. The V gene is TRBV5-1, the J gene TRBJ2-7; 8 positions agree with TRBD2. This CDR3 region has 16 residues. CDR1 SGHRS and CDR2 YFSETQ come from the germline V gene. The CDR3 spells CASSLGLAVSSYEQYF. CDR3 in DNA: TGTGCCAGCAGCCTTGGACTAGCCGTCAGCTCCTACGAGCAGTACTTC.

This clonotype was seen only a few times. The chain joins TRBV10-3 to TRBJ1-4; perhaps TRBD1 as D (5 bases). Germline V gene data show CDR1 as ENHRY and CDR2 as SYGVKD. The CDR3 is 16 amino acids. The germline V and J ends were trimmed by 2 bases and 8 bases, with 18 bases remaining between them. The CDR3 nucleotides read TGTGCCATCAGTGAGCTCCTACGACCGGGGCAGGAAAAACTGTTTTTT. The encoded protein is CAISELLRPGQEKLFF.

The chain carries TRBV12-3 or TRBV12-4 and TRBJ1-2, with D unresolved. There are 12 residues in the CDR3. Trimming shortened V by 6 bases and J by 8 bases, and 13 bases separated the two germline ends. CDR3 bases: TGTGCCAGCAGCCAGACACCCGGCGGCTACACCTTC. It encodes CASSQTPGGYTF.

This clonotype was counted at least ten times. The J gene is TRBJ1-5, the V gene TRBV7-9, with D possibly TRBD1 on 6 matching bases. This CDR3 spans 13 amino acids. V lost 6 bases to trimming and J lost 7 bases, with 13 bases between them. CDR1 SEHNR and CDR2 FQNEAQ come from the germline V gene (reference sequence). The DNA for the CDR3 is TGTGCCAGCAGGGAGGGGGAAGGACAGCCCCAGCATTTT. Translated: CASREGEGQPQHF.